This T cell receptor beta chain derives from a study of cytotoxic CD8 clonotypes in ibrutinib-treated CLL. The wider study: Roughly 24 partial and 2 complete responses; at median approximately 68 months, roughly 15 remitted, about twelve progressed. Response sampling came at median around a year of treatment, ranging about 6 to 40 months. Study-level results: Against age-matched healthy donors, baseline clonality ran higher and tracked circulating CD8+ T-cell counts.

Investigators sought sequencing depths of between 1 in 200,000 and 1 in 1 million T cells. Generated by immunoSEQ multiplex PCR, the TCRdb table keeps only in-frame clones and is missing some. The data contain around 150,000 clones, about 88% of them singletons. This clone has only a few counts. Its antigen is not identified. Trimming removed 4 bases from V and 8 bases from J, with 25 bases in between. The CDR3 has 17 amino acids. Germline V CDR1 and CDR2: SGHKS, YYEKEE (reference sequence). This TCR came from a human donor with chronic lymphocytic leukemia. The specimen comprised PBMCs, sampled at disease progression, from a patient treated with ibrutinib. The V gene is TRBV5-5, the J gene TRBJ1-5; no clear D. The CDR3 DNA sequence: TGTGCCAGCAGCCCTGACTGGAGATTTCTAAGCGATGAGCCCCAGCATTTT. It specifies CASSPDWRFLSDEPQHF. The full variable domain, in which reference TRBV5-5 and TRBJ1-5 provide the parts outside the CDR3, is DAGVTQSPTHLIKTRGQQVTLRCSPISGHKSVSWYQQVLGQGPQFIFQYYEKEERGRGNFPDRFSARQFPNYSSELNVNALLLGDSALYLCASSPDWRFLSDEPQHFGDGTRLSIL.